This T cell receptor (beta chain) emerged from a study of shared clonotypes between healthy human individuals. Across the study: Sampling drew on donors who were a couple of women and three men aged 18 to 49.

Overall study results and limits: Clonotype sharing among donors was thought likely to change with sequencing depth. Exclusively blood specimens were collected; tissue repertoires likely differ.

Original processing methods: ImmunoSEQ only sent back junction sequences with no quality scores, so filtering was done differently. The data were produced by immunoSEQ multiplex PCR, yet TCRdb's version contains in-frame clones alone and is incomplete. For V, J and clone size, that table is used; D and trimming come from the DNA. Of about 590,000 clones listed, around 95% were seen once; the top ten hold 0.09% to 0.13%. Worth noting for this clone: Its matching antigen is unknown.

In the naive CD8 group, cells lacked CD45RO and were positively selected for CCR7, so terminally differentiated effector memory CD45RA+ cells were left out. The specimen was naive CD8+ T cells sorted from blood. This sequence originates from a woman in her 30s in good health.

The CDR3 region has the DNA TGCGCCAGCAGCGAACGGACAGCCCGCAGCTACGAGCAGTACTTC. Its protein is CASSERTARSYEQYF. The chain recombines TRBV4-1 with TRBJ2-7, with D possibly TRBD1 on 6 matching bases. CDR3 size: 15 residues. The germline CDR1 and CDR2 sequences are MGHRA and YSYEKL. V was cut by 5 bases and J by 3 bases, with 17 bases left in between.